This T cell receptor beta chain was captured in a study of T cell clonality in common variable immunodeficiency. Findings and caveats of the study: Shared TCRbeta clones were fewer between CVID subjects than controls.

Sequencing used immunoSEQ multiplex PCR; TCRdb keeps in-frame clones, though not all of them. Observed in the sample are approximately 34,000 clones, none of them singletons. This clone was recorded at least ten times. What it binds is unknown. The read stops 3 residues short of the end of the CDR3; the missing end is completed from the germline J gene. Germline V CDR1 and CDR2: SGHRS, YFSETQ. The length of the CDR3 is 15 residues. V was clipped by 6 bases and J by 1 base; unmatched bases: 9. The material sequenced was peripheral blood mononuclear cells. This sequence originates from a person aged 18-69 years in good health. V gene TRBV5-1 combines with J gene TRBJ1-1, with 7 positions matching TRBD1. The sequenced part of the CDR3 DNA is TGCGCCAGCACCATCCGACAGGGAAAGAACACTGAA. It encodes CASTIRQGKNTE. The full CDR3 protein is CASTIRQGKNTEAFF.